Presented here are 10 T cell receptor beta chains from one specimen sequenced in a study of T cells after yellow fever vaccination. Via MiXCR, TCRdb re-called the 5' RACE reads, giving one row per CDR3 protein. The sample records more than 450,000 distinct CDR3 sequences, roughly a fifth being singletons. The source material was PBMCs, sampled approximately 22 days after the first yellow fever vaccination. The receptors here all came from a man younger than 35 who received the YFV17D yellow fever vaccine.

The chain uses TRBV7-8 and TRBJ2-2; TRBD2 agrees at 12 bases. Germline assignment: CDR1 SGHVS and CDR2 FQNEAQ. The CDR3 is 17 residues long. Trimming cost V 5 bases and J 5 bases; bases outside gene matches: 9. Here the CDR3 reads CASSRRLAGGPTGELFF. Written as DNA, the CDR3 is TGTGCCAGCAGCCGGAGGCTAGCGGGGGGGCCGACCGGGGAGCTGTTTTTT.

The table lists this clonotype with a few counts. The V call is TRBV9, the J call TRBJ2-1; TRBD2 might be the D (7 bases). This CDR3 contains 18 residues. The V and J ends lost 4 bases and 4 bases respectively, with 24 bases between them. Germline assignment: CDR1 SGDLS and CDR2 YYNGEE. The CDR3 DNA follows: TGTGCCAGCAGCCCTTCATTACGCGGGGGCGGATTATACAATGAGCAGTTCTTC. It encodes CASSPSLRGGGLYNEQFF.

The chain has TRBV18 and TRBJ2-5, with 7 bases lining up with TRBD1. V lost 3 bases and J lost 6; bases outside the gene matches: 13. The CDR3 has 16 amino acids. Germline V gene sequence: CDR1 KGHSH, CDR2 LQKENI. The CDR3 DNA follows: TGTGCCAGCTCACCCTCAAGAGGGGGCTCTTGGAAGACCCAGTACTTC. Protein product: CASSPSRGGSWKTQYF.

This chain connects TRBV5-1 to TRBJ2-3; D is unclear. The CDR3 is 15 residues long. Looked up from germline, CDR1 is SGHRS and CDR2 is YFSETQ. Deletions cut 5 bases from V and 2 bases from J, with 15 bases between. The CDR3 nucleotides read TGCGCCAGCAGACCACGACCTGGACCCACAGATACGCAGTATTTT. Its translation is CASRPRPGPTDTQYF.

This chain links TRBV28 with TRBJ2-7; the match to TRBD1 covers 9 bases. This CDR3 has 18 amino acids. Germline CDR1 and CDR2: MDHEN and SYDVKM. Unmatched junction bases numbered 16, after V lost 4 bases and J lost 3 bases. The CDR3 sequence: CASSSHGGPGQGFYEQYV. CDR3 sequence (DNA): TGTGCCAGCAGTTCACACGGCGGCCCGGGACAGGGCTTCTACGAGCAGTACGTC.

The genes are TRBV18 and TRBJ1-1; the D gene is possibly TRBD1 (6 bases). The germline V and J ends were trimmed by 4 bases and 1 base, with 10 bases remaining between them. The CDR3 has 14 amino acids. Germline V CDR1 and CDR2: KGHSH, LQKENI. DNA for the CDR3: TGTGCCAGCTCACAACAGGGCCCGAACACTGAAGCTTTCTTT. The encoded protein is CASSQQGPNTEAFF. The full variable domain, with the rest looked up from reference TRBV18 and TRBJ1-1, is NAGVMQNPRHLVRRRGQEARLRCSPMKGHSHVYWYRQLPEEGLKFMVYLQKENIIDESGMPKERFSAEFPKEGPSILRIQQVVRGDSAAYFCASSQQGPNTEAFFGQGTRLTVV.

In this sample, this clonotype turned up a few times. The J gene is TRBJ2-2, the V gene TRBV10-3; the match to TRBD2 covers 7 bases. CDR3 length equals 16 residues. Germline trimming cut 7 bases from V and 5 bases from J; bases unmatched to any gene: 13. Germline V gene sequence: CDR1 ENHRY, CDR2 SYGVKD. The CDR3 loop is CAIKFSPGTNTGELFF. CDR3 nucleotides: TGTGCCATCAAATTTTCCCCAGGGACTAATACCGGGGAGCTGTTTTTT.

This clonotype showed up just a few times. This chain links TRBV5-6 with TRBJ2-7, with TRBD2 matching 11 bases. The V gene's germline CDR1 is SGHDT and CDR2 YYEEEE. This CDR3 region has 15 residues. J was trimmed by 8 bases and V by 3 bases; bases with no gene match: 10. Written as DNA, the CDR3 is TGTGCCAGCAGCTCGTCCGGGACTAGCGGTGGCAAGCAGTACGTC. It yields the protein CASSSSGTSGGKQYV.

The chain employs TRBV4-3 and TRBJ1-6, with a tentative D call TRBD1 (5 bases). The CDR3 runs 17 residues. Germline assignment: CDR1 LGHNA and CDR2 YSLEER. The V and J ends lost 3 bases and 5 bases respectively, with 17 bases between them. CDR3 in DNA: TGCGCCAGCAGCCAGTACTACATGGGACGGAATAATTCACCCCTCCACTTT. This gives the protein CASSQYYMGRNNSPLHF.

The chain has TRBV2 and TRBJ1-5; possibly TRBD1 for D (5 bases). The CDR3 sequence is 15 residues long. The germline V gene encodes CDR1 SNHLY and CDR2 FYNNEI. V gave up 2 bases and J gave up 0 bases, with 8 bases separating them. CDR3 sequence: CASSEWTLSNQPQHF. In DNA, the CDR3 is TGTGCCAGCAGTGAATGGACACTTAGCAATCAGCCCCAGCATTTT.